The present entry profiles one TCR beta chain with its context. In the source study's methods: Amplification of reference gene primers provided the estimated nucleated cell counts. Sequencing used immunoSEQ multiplex PCR; TCRdb keeps in-frame clones, though not all of them. D and trimming come from the DNA, and the V and J calls and clone size come from that table. This sample has about 330,000 clones, with roughly 86% found just once. The data were obtained in a study of blood T cell repertoires in COVID-19. About the research overall: Both acute and convalescent COVID-19 samples were obtained from the United States, Italy and Spain. PBMCs, B-cell-depleted T cells, or T cells provided the cDNA or gDNA that made up the material.

There are 17 residues in the CDR3. The V and J ends lost 0 bases and 5 bases, in that order; junction bases with no gene match: 10. Germline CDR1 reads LGHNA; CDR2 reads YSLEER. This rearrangement joins TRBV4-3 to TRBJ2-5; 9 nucleotides agree with TRBD2. Sequencing was carried out using peripheral blood. The receptor comes from a woman between 45 and 60 years old with acute or convalescent COVID-19. The CDR3 nucleotides are TGCGCCAGCAGCCAAGAGACTAGCGGCTTTGGCAGGGAGACCCAGTACTTC. It yields the protein CASSQETSGFGRETQYF.